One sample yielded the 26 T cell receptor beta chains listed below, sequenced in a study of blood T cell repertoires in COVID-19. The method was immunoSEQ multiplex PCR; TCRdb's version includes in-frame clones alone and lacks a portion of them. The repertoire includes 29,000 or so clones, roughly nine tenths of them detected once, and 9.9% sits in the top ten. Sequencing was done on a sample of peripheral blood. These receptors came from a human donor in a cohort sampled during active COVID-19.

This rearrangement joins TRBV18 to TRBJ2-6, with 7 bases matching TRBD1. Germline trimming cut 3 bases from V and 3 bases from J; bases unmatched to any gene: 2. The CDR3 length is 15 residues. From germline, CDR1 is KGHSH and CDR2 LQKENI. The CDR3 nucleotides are TGTGCCAGCTCACCGACAGGGAATGGGGCCAACGTCCTGACTTTC. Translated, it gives CASSPTGNGANVLTF. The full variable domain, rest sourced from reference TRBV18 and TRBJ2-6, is NAGVMQNPRHLVRRRGQEARLRCSPMKGHSHVYWYRQLPEEGLKFMVYLQKENIIDESGMPKERFSAEFPKEGPSILRIQQVVRGDSAAYFCASSPTGNGANVLTFGAGSRLTVL.

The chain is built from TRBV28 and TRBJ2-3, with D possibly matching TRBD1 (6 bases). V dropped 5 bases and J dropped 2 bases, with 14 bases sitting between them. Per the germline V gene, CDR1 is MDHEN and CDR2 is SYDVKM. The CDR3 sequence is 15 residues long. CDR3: CASSHGTLSTDTQYF. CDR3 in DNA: TGTGCCAGCAGTCACGGGACACTATCCACAGATACGCAGTATTTT.

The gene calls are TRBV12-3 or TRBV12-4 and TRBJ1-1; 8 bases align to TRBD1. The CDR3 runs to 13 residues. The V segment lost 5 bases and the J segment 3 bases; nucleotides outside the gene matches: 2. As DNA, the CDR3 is TGTGCCAGCAGTCAGGACAGGGACACTGAAGCTTTCTTT. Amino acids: CASSQDRDTEAFF.

CDR3 loop: CASSLGSPGNLWYGYTF. The CDR3 DNA reads TGTGCCAGCAGCTTGGGGAGCCCAGGGAACCTTTGGTATGGCTACACCTTC. V gene TRBV5-4 combines with J gene TRBJ1-2; D is perhaps TRBD1 (5 bases). The germline gives CDR1 SGHNT, CDR2 YYREEE (reference sequence). The CDR3 runs 17 residues. Trimming cost V 0 bases and J 5 bases, with 20 bases left between them.

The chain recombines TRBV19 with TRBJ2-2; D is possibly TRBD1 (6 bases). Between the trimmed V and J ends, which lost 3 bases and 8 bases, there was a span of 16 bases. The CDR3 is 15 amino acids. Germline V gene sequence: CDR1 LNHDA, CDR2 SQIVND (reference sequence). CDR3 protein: CASSIFGQYSGELFF. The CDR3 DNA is TGTGCCAGTAGTATTTTTGGACAGTATTCTGGGGAGCTGTTTTTT.

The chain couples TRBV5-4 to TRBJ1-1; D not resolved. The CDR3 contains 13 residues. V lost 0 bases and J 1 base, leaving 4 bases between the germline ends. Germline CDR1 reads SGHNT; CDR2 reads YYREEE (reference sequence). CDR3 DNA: TGTGCCAGCAGCTTGGCAGAGAACACTGAAGCTTTCTTT. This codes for CASSLAENTEAFF.

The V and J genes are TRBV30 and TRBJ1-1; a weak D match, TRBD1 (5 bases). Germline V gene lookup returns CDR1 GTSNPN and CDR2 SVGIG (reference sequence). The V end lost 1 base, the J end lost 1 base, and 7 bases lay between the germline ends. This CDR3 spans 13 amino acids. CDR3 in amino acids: CAWSATENTEAFF. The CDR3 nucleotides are TGTGCCTGGAGTGCGACAGAGAACACTGAAGCTTTCTTT.

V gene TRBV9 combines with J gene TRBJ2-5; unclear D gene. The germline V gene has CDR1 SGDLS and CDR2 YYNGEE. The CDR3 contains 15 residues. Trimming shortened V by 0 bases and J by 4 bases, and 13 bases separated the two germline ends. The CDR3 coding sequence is TGTGCCAGCAGCGTAGTCCCCACGGGTAGAGAGACCCAGTACTTC. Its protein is CASSVVPTGRETQYF.

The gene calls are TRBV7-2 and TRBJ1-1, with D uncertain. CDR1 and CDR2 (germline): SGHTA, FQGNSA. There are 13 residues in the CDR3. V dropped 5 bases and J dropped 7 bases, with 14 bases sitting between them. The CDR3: CASSHGWLVEAFF. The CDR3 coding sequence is TGTGCCAGCAGCCACGGGTGGCTAGTTGAAGCTTTCTTT.

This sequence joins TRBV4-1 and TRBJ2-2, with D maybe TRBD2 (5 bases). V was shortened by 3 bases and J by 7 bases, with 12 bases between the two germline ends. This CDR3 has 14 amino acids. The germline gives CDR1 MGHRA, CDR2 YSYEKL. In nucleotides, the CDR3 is TGCGCCAGCAGCCAGAAGACGCGGGTCGGGGAGCTGTTTTTT. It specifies CASSQKTRVGELFF.

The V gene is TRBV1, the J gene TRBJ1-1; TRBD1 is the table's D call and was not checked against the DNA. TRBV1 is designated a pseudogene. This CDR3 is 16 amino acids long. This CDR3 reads CTSSHKVSHRGTEAFF. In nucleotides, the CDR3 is TGCACCAGCAGCCATAAAGTTTCCCACAGGGGCACTGAAGCTTTCTTT.

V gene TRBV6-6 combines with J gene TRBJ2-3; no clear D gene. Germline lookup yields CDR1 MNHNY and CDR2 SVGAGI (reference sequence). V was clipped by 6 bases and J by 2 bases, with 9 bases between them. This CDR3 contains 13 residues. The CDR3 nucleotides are TGTGCCAGCAGGCCCCCACACACAGATACGCAGTATTTT. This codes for CASRPPHTDTQYF.

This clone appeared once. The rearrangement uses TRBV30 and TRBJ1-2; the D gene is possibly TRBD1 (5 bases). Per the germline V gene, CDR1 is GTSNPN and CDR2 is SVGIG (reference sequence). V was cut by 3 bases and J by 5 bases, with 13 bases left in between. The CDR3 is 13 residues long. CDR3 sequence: CAWRELAGYGYTF. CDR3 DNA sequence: TGTGCCTGGAGGGAACTAGCAGGGTATGGCTACACCTTC.

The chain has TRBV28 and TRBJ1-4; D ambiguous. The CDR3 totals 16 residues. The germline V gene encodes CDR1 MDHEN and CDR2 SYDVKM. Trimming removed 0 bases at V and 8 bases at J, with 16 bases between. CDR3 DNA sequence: TGTGCCAGCAGTTTATGGAAGAAGCGGTTAGAGGAAAAACTGTTTTTT. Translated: CASSLWKKRLEEKLFF.

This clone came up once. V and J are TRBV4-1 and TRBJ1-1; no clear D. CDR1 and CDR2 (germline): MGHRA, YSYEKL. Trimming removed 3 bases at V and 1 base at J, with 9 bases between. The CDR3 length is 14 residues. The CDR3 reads CASSHTVQNTEAFF. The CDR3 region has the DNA TGCGCCAGCAGCCATACAGTGCAGAACACTGAAGCTTTCTTT.

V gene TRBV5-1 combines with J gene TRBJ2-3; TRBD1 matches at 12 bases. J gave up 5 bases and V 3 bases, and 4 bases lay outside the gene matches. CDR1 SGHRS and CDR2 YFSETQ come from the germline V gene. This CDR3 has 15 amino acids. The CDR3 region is CASSSGQGAGDTQYF. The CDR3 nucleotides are TGCGCCAGCAGCTCGGGACAGGGGGCCGGAGATACGCAGTATTTT.

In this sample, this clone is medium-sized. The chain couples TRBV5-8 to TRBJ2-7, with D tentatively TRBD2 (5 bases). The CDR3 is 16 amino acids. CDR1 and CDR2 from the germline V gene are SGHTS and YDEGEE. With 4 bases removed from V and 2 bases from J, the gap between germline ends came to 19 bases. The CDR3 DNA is TGTGCCAGCAGCCCCACCGGACTGGGTTTGGCCTACGAGCAGTACTTC. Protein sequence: CASSPTGLGLAYEQYF.

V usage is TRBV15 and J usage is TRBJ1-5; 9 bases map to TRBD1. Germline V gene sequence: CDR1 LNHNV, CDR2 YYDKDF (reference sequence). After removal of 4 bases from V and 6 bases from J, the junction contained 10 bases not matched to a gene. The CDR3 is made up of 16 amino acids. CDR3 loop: CATSTVPRDRAQPQHF. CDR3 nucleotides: TGTGCCACCAGCACTGTACCCCGGGACAGGGCTCAGCCCCAGCATTTT.

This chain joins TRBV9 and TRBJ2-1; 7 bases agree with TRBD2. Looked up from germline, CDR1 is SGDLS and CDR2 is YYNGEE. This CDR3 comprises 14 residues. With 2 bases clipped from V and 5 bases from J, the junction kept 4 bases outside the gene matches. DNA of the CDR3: TGTGCCAGCAGCGTTGGCGGGGGACACAATGAGCAGTTCTTC. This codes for CASSVGGGHNEQFF.

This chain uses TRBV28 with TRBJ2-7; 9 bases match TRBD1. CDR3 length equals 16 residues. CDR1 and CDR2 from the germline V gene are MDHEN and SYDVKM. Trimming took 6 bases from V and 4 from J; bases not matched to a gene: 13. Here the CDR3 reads CASRDPRDREQYEQYF. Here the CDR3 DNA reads TGTGCCAGCAGGGACCCTCGGGACAGGGAGCAATACGAGCAGTACTTC.

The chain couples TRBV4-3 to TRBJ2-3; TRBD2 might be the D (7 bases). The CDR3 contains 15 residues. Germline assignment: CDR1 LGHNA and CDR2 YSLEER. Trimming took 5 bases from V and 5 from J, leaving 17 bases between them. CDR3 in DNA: TGCGCCAGCAGCGGACGGGGGGCTCCTGGAGATACGCAGTATTTT. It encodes CASSGRGAPGDTQYF.

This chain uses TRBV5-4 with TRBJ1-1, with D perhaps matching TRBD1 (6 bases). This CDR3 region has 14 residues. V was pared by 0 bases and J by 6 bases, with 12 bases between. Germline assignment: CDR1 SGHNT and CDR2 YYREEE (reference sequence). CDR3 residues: CASSLGGTGSEAFF. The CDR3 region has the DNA TGTGCCAGCAGCTTGGGGGGCACAGGGTCTGAAGCTTTCTTT.

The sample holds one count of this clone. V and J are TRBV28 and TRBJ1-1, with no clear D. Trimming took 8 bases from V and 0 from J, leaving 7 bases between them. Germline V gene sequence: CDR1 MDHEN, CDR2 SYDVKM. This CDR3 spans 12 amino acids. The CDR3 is CASVSLNTEAFF. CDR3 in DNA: TGTGCCAGCGTCTCCCTGAACACTGAAGCTTTCTTT.

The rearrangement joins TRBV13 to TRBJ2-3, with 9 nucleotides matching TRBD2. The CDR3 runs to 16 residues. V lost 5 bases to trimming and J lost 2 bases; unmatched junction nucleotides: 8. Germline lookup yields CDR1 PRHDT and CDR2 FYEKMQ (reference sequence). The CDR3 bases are TGTGCCAGCAGCCCAACGCTAGCGGGGCTCACAGATACGCAGTATTTT. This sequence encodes CASSPTLAGLTDTQYF. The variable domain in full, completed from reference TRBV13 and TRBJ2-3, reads AAGVIQSPRHLIKEKRETATLKCYPIPRHDTVYWYQQGPGQDPQFLISFYEKMQSDKGSIPDRFSAQQFSDYHSELNMSSLELGDSALYFCASSPTLAGLTDTQYFGPGTRLTVL.

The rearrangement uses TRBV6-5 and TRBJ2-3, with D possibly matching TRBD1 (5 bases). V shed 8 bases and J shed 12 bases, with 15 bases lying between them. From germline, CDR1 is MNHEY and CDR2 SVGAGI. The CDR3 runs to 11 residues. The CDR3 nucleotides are TGTGCCAGCCGTCGACAGAATGATCAGTATTTT. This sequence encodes CASRRQNDQYF.

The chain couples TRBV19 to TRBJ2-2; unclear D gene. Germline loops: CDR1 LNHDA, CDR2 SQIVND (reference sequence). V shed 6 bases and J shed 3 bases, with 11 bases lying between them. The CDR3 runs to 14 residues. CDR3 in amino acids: CASRTRSDTGELFF. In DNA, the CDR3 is TGTGCCAGTAGAACGAGATCGGACACCGGGGAGCTGTTTTTT.